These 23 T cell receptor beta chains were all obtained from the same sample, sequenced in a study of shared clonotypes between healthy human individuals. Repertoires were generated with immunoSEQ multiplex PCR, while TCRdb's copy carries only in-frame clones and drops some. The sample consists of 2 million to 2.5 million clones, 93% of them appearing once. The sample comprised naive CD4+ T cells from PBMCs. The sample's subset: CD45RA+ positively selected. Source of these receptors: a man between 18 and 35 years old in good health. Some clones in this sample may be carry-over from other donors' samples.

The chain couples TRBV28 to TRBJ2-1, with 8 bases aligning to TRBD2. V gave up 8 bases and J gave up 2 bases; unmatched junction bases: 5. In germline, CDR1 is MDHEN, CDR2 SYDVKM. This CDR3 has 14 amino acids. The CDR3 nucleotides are TGTGCCAGCCGGCCGGGAGGGGCCTACAATGAGCAGTTCTTC. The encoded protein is CASRPGGAYNEQFF.

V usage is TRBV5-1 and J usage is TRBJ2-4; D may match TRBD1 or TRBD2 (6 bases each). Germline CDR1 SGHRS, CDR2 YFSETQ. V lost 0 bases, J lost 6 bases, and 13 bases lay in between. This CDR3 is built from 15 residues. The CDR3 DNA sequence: TGCGCCAGCAGCTTGGCCTCTAAGGGGGGAAACATTCAGTACTTC. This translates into CASSLASKGGNIQYF.

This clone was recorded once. The CDR3, as DNA: TGCGCCAGCAGCTTGACCTTTAGCGGTCCGGAGACCCAGTACTTC. It encodes CASSLTFSGPETQYF. The chain carries TRBV5-1 and TRBJ2-5; D perhaps matches TRBD2 (6 bases). CDR1 is SGHRS, CDR2 YFSETQ, per germline. The CDR3 consists of 15 residues. V was clipped by 1 base and J by 5 bases, with 15 bases between them.

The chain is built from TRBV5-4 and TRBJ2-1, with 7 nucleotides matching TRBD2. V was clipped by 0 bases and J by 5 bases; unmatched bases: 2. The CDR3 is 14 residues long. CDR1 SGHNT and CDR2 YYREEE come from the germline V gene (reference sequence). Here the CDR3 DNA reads TGTGCCAGCAGCTTGGTAGGACTAGACAATGAGCAGTTCTTC. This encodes CASSLVGLDNEQFF. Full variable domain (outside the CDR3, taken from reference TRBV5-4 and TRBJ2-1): ETGVTQSPTHLIKTRGQQVTLRCSSQSGHNTVSWYQQALGQGPQFIFQYYREEENGRGNFPPRFSGLQFPNYSSELNVNALELDDSALYLCASSLVGLDNEQFFGPGTRLTVL.

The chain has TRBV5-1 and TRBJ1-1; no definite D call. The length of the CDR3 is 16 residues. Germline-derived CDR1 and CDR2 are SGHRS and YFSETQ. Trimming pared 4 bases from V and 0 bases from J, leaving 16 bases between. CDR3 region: CASSPGAYPMNTEAFF. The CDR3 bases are TGCGCCAGCAGCCCTGGTGCATATCCTATGAACACTGAAGCTTTCTTT.

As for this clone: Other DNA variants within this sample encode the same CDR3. This chain's CDR3 is CASSFSYEQYF. The CDR3 nucleotides are TGCGCCAGCAGCTTCAGCTACGAGCAGTACTTC. This sequence joins TRBV5-1 and TRBJ2-7; no clear D gene. The CDR3 has 11 residues. Germline CDR1 and CDR2: SGHRS and YFSETQ. Trimming took off 2 bases at V and 3 bases at J, with 3 bases between the two ends.

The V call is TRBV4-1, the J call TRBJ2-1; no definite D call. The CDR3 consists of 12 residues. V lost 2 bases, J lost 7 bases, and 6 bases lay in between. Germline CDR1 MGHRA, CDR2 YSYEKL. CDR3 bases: TGCGCCAGCAGCCAATTATGGAATGAGCAGTTCTTC. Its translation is CASSQLWNEQFF.

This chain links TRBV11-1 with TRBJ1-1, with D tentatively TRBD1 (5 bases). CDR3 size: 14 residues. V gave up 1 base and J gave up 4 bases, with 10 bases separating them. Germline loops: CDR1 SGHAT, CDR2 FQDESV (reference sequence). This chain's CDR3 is CASSLDRMSTEAFF. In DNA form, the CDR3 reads TGTGCCAGCAGCTTAGACAGGATGTCCACTGAAGCTTTCTTT.

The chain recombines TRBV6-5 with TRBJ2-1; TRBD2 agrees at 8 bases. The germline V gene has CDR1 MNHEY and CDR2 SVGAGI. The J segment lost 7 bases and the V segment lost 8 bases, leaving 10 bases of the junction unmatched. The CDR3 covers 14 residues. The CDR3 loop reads CASSPGLGVNEQFF. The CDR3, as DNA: TGTGCCAGCTCACCGGGACTAGGTGTTAATGAGCAGTTCTTC.

The CDR3 DNA is TGTGCTAGTGGCCCAATTGGGGGAGATACGCAGTATTTT. It encodes CASGPIGGDTQYF. V and J are TRBV12-5 and TRBJ2-3; either TRBD1 or TRBD2 may fit D (5 bases each). V dropped 6 bases and J dropped 5 bases, with 12 bases sitting between them. The length of the CDR3 is 13 residues. Germline CDR1 and CDR2: LGHNT and FRNRAP.

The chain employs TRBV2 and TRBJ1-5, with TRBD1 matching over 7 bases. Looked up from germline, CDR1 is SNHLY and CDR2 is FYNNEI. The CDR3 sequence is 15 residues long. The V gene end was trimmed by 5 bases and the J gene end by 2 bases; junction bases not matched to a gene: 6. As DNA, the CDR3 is TGTGCCAGCAGTCCAACCGACAGGGGCAATCAGCCCCAGCATTTT. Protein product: CASSPTDRGNQPQHF.

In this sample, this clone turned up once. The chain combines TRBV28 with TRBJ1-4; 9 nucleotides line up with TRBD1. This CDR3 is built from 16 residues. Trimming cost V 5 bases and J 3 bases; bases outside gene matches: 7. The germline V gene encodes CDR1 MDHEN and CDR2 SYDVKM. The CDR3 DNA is TGTGCCAGCAGTCCCGGGACAGGGTTTCCTAATGAAAAACTGTTTTTT. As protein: CASSPGTGFPNEKLFF.

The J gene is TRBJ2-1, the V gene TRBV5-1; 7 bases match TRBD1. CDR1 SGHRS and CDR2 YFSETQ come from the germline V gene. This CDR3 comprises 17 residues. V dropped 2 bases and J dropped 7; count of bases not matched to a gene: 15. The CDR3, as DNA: TGCGCCAGCAGCTTTGTTACCCGACAGGGCATTGTTAATGAGCAGTTCTTC. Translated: CASSFVTRQGIVNEQFF. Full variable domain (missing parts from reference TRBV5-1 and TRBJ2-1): KAGVTQTPRYLIKTRGQQVTLSCSPISGHRSVSWYQQTPGQGLQFLFEYFSETQRNKGNFPGRFSGRQFSNSRSEMNVSTLELGDSALYLCASSFVTRQGIVNEQFFGPGTRLTVL.

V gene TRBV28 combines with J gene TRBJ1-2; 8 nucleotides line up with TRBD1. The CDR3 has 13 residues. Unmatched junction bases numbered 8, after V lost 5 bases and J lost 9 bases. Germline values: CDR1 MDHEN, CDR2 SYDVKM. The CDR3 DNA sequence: TGTGCCAGCAGTCTCAGGGGGCAGGTTAGCTACACCTTC. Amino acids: CASSLRGQVSYTF.

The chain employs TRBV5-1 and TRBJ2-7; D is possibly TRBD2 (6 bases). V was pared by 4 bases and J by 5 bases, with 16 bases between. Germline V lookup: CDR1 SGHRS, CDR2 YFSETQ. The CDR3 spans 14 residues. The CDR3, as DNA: TGCGCCAGCAGCCCCGGGACTTCGGACCACGAGCAGTACTTC. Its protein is CASSPGTSDHEQYF.

The CDR3 here is CASSPGLAGGPVHNEQFF. The CDR3 bases are TGTGCCAGCAGTCCGGGACTAGCGGGAGGGCCTGTCCACAATGAGCAGTTCTTC. The chain has TRBV28 and TRBJ2-1, with TRBD2 identical over 16 bases. CDR3 length: 18 residues. The germline V gene encodes CDR1 MDHEN and CDR2 SYDVKM. The V segment lost 5 bases and the J segment 5 bases; nucleotides outside the gene matches: 9.

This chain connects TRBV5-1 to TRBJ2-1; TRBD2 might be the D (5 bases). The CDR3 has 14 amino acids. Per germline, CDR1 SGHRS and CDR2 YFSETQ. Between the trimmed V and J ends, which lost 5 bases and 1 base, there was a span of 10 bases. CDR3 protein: CASREDSSYNEQFF. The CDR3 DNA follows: TGCGCCAGCAGGGAGGACTCGTCCTACAATGAGCAGTTCTTC.

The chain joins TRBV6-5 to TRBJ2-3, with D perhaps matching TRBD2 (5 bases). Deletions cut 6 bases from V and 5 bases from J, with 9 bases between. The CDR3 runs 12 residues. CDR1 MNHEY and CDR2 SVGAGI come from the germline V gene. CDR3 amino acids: CASRGSGDTQYF. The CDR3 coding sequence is TGTGCCAGCAGGGGGAGCGGAGATACGCAGTATTTT.

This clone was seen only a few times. CDR3 sequence (DNA): TGCAGCGTTTACAGCAACACTGAAGCTTTCTTT. This encodes CSVYSNTEAFF. The V and J genes are TRBV29-1 and TRBJ1-1; D is ambiguous. Germline values: CDR1 SQVTM, CDR2 ANQGSEA. The germline V and J ends were trimmed by 5 bases and 2 bases, with 6 bases remaining between them. This CDR3 is built from 11 residues.

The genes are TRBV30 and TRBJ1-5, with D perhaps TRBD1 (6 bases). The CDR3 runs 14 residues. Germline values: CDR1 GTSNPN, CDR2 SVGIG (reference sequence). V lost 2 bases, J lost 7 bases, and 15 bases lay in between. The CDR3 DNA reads TGTGCCTGGAGTTTATGGGGGCGAGGGCAGCCCCAGCATTTT. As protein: CAWSLWGRGQPQHF.

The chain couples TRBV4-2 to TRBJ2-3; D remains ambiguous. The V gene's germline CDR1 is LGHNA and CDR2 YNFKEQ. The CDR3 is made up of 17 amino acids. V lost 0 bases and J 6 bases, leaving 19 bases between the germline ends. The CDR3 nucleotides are TGTGCCAGCAGCCAAGATGTAGGACGGAGCCTCGGTGATACGCAGTATTTT. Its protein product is CASSQDVGRSLGDTQYF.

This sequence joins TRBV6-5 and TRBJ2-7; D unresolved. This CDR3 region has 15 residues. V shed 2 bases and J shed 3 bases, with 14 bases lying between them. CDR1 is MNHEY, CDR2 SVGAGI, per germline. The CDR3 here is CASSYRSRLGYEQYF. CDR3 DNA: TGTGCCAGCAGTTACCGATCCAGGTTGGGCTACGAGCAGTACTTC.

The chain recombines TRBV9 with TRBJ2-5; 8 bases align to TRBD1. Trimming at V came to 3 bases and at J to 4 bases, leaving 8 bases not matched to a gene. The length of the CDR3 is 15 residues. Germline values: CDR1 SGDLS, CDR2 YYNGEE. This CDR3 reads CASSARTGNRETQYF. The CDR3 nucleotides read TGTGCCAGCAGCGCAAGGACAGGGAATCGAGAGACCCAGTACTTC.